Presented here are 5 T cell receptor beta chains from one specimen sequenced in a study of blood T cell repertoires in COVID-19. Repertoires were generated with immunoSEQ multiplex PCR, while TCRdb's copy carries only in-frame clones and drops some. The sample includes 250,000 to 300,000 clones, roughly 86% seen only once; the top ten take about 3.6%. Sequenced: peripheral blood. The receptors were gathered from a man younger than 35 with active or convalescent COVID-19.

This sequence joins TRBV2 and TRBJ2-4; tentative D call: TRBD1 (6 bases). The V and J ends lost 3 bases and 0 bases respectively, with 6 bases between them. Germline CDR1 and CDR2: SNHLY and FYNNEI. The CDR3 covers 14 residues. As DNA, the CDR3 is TGTGCCAGCAGTGACAGGGGAGCCAAAAACATTCAGTACTTC. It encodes CASSDRGAKNIQYF.

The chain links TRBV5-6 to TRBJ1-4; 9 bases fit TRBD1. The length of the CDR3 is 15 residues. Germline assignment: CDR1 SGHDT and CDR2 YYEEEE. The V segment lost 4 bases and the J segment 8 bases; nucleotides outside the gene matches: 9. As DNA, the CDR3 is TGTGCCAGCAGCCCGGCTGGGACAGGGAGAGAAAAACTGTTTTTT. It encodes CASSPAGTGREKLFF.

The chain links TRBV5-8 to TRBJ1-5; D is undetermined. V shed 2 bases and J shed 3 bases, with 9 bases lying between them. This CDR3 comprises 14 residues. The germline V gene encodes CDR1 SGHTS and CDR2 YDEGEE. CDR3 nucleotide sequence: TGTGCCAGCAGCTTTACAGATTTCAATCAGCCCCAGCATTTT. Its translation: CASSFTDFNQPQHF.

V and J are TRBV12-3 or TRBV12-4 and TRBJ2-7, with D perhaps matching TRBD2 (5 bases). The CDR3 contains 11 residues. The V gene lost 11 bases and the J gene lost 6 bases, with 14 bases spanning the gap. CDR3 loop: CASAQDFEQYF. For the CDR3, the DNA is TGTGCCTCAGCTCAGGACTTCGAGCAGTACTTC.

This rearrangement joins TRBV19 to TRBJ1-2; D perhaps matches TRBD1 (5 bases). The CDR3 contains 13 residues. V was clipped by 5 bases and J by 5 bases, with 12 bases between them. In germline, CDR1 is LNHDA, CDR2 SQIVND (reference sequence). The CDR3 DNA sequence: TGTGCCAGTAGTCCCCTGGGGGGGTATGGCTACACCTTC. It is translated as CASSPLGGYGYTF. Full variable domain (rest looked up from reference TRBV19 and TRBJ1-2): DGGITQSPKYLFRKEGQNVTLSCEQNLNHDAMYWYRQDPGQGLRLIYYSQIVNDFQKGDIAEGYSVSREKKESFPLTVTSAQKNPTAFYLCASSPLGGYGYTFGSGTRLTVV.